This T cell receptor beta chain emerged from a study of beta chain features in type 1 diabetes. The CDR3 extends over 15 amino acids. The germline V gene has CDR1 SGHAT and CDR2 FQNNGV. Trimming took 3 bases from V and 5 from J; bases not matched to a gene: 2. Isolated RNA was reverse transcribed in full, so expressed TCRB transcripts were sequenced. Sequenced naive, central memory and regulatory T cell samples produced an average of around 3.5 million reads. Produced via immunoSEQ multiplex PCR; TCRdb's table is partial and in-frame only. The sample shows around 260,000 clones, approximately 25% of them seen only once. On this clone itself: Its target is not known.

Study conclusions and caveats: Shorter TCRB CDR3s, moderately but significantly so, were found in Type 1 diabetes patients in all four CD4+ subsets.

One heparinised blood draw, averaging about 0.11 L, came from each donor. The genes are TRBV11-2 and TRBJ2-3; TRBD2 matches 13 bases. Material: naive CD4+ T cells from blood. This clonotype originated in a woman in her 30s with type 1 diabetes. The CDR3, as DNA: TGTGCCAGCAGCTTCGGGACTAGCGGGATAGATACGCAGTATTTT. Protein: CASSFGTSGIDTQYF.